The clone carrying this T cell receptor (beta chain) was found a few times. As yet, its antigen is unknown. TCRdb reprocessed the 5' RACE reads with MiXCR, giving one entry per CDR3 protein. Among approximately 270,000 distinct CDR3 sequences, 15% to 20% were seen once, and the ten largest hold roughly 20%. The data are from a study of T-cell memory formation after mild COVID-19. Overall study findings and caveats: Clones contracting over day 15 to 85 were CD4/CD8 balanced, with later expanders leaning CD4+. Whether second-wave clones peaking at day 37 were SARS-CoV-2 specific went unconfirmed. Memory from before infection featured some responding clones, which suggests cross-reactive memory joined.

Sequenced: PBMCs or a T cell subset sorted from them (not recorded which). The source is a man in his late teens or twenties who had mild COVID-19 (a few samples of this study predate the infection). Cell type and time point are not known.

The CDR3 DNA reads TGTGCCAGCAGCTTAGTTCTAACGGGGGCGGTCCAAGAGACCCAGTACTTC. This sequence encodes CASSLVLTGAVQETQYF. The chain joins TRBV11-2 to TRBJ2-5; either TRBD1 or TRBD2 may fit D (6 bases each). V was shortened by 1 base and J by 1 base, with 16 bases between the two germline ends. The CDR3 spans 17 residues. The germline V gene encodes CDR1 SGHAT and CDR2 FQNNGV.